Below are 24 T cell receptor beta chains sequenced from a single sample in a study of shared clonotypes between healthy human individuals. This table comes from immunoSEQ multiplex PCR, and its TCRdb copy is limited to in-frame clones, with some not included. The data show millions of clones, with over 90% seen just once and 0.3% to 0.4% held by the top ten. The sequencing sample was made of naive CD4+ T cells from PBMCs. Subset here: CD45RA+ positively selected. The origin of the receptors is a man between 18 and 29 years old in good health. Some clones in this sample may be carry-over from other donors' samples.

This clone has just one count. CDR3 loop: CASSVRGGEVRSYEQYF. Here the CDR3 DNA reads TGTGCCAGCAGTGTCAGGGGTGGAGAGGTGCGGTCCTACGAGCAGTACTTC. The chain recombines TRBV2 with TRBJ2-7, with D maybe TRBD1 (6 bases). CDR3 length: 17 amino acids. Trimming took off 4 bases at V and 1 base at J, with 20 bases between the two ends. The germline V gene has CDR1 SNHLY and CDR2 FYNNEI.

The J gene is TRBJ1-3, the V gene TRBV7-6; 9 bases are a match to TRBD1. Trimming cost V 4 bases and J 0 bases; bases outside gene matches: 22. The V gene's germline CDR1 is SGHVS and CDR2 FNYEAQ. CDR3 size: 22 residues. In DNA, the CDR3 is TGTGCCAGCAGCTCCCCATATCAGGACAGGGGTCCCTCATTTTACTCTGGAAACACCATATATTTT. Translating gives CASSSPYQDRGPSFYSGNTIYF.

The CDR3 nucleotides are TGTGCCAGCAGCTTGGCCTCAGGGGGAGTTTCAGATACGCAGTATTTT. Translation: CASSLASGGVSDTQYF. This chain uses TRBV5-4 with TRBJ2-3; TRBD1 matches 7 bases. Germline trimming cut 0 bases from V and 4 bases from J; bases unmatched to any gene: 8. This CDR3 has 16 amino acids. Germline V gene lookup returns CDR1 SGHNT and CDR2 YYREEE (reference sequence).

This chain links TRBV19 with TRBJ2-3; D possibly uses TRBD1 or TRBD2 (8 bases each). Germline V gene data show CDR1 as LNHDA and CDR2 as SQIVND (reference sequence). V dropped 4 bases and J dropped 3 bases, with 38 bases sitting between them. The CDR3 is 23 residues long. Written as DNA, the CDR3 is TGTGCCAGTAGTACCCCGGCAGGGGGCGGGATAGCGGGACTCGGAGTTGGTACAGATACGCAGTATTTT. Translation: CASSTPAGGGIAGLGVGTDTQYF.

The chain is built from TRBV25-1 and TRBJ2-7; D possibly corresponds to TRBD2 (5 bases). Trimming removed 7 bases at V and 7 bases at J, with 17 bases between. The germline V gene has CDR1 MGHDK and CDR2 SYGVNS. CDR3 length equals 13 residues. In nucleotides, the CDR3 is TGTGCCAGCATCTTAGTCCCGGGATGGGAGCAGTACTTC. This translates into CASILVPGWEQYF.

This chain connects TRBV18 to TRBJ2-5, with TRBD2 identical over 7 bases. V shed 2 bases and J 4 bases; nucleotides not matched to a gene: 7. The CDR3 length is 15 residues. Germline V gene sequence: CDR1 KGHSH, CDR2 LQKENI. Here the CDR3 DNA reads TGTGCCAGCTCACCATCTGCGGGAGTAAGAGAGACCCAGTACTTC. Its protein is CASSPSAGVRETQYF. Full variable domain (remainder filled in from reference TRBV18 and TRBJ2-5): NAGVMQNPRHLVRRRGQEARLRCSPMKGHSHVYWYRQLPEEGLKFMVYLQKENIIDESGMPKERFSAEFPKEGPSILRIQQVVRGDSAAYFCASSPSAGVRETQYFGPGTRLLVL.

V gene TRBV7-9 combines with J gene TRBJ1-6; 8 bases are a match to TRBD1. The CDR3 has 15 amino acids. After removal of 5 bases from V and 7 bases from J, the junction contained 7 bases not matched to a gene. Germline V gene lookup returns CDR1 SEHNR and CDR2 FQNEAQ (reference sequence). The CDR3 region has the DNA TGTGCCAGCAGCCCTAGGGGACAGGCGAATTCACCCCTCCACTTT. As protein: CASSPRGQANSPLHF. Full variable domain (rest looked up from reference TRBV7-9 and TRBJ1-6): DTGVSQNPRHKITKRGQNVTFRCDPISEHNRLYWYRQTLGQGPEFLTYFQNEAQLEKSRLLSDRFSAERPKGSFSTLEIQRTEQGDSAMYLCASSPRGQANSPLHFGNGTRLTVT.

The CDR3 protein is CASSYFGTSVNEQFF. For the CDR3, the DNA is TGTGCCAGCAGTTACTTCGGGACTAGCGTCAATGAGCAGTTCTTC. The chain combines TRBV6-5 with TRBJ2-1; 10 positions match TRBD2. This CDR3 has 15 amino acids. Germline values: CDR1 MNHEY, CDR2 SVGAGI. V was clipped by 1 base and J by 6 bases; unmatched bases: 3.

This chain links TRBV5-1 with TRBJ2-3, with TRBD2 identical over 11 bases. With V trimmed by 4 bases and J by 4 bases, 5 bases remained unmatched. CDR3 length: 15 residues. The germline CDR1 and CDR2 sequences are SGHRS and YFSETQ. For the CDR3, the DNA is TGCGCCAGCAGCCCTACTAGCGGGAGTGCAGATACGCAGTATTTT. This sequence encodes CASSPTSGSADTQYF.

Only one count was recorded for this clone. The chain has TRBV29-1 and TRBJ2-4; weak D call: TRBD1 (6 bases). The CDR3 is made up of 15 amino acids. Deletions cut 4 bases from V and 3 bases from J, with 16 bases between. Looked up from germline, CDR1 is SQVTM and CDR2 is ANQGSEA. CDR3 region: CSVVGPGVGKNIQYF. CDR3 nucleotide sequence: TGCAGCGTTGTCGGGCCAGGGGTAGGCAAAAACATTCAGTACTTC.

The chain is built from TRBV30 and TRBJ2-7; a weak D match, TRBD1 (6 bases). The CDR3 covers 13 residues. Deletions cut 6 bases from V and 3 bases from J, with 15 bases between. CDR1 GTSNPN and CDR2 SVGIG come from the germline V gene (reference sequence). The CDR3 spells CACKEGGRYEQYF. CDR3 DNA: TGTGCCTGCAAAGAAGGGGGTCGCTACGAGCAGTACTTC.

The chain employs TRBV19 and TRBJ2-7, with 7 bases matching TRBD2. V lost 3 bases, J lost 2 bases, and 7 bases stayed unmatched. This CDR3 contains 15 residues. Germline lookup yields CDR1 LNHDA and CDR2 SQIVND (reference sequence). The CDR3 DNA reads TGTGCCAGTAGTATGGGGGGGACGGTTACCTACGAGCAGTACTTC. Translating gives CASSMGGTVTYEQYF.

This chain connects TRBV28 to TRBJ2-3; no clear D gene. Germline V gives CDR1 MDHEN, CDR2 SYDVKM. Trimming took off 1 base at V and 4 bases at J, with 6 bases between the two ends. This CDR3 is built from 13 residues. The CDR3 sequence: CASSLSPPDTQYF. CDR3 sequence (DNA): TGTGCCAGCAGTTTATCCCCCCCAGATACGCAGTATTTT.

This clone was picked up one time. The chain employs TRBV7-2 and TRBJ2-7; D is possibly TRBD1 (5 bases). Trimming stripped 3 bases from V and 4 bases from J, with 16 bases between. The CDR3 is 15 residues long. The germline V gene has CDR1 SGHTA and CDR2 FQGNSA. The CDR3 is CASSFGALQRYEQYF. Here the CDR3 DNA reads TGTGCCAGCAGCTTTGGGGCCTTACAAAGGTACGAGCAGTACTTC.

This chain connects TRBV6-5 to TRBJ1-2; a weak D match, TRBD1 (5 bases). With 0 bases removed from V and 4 bases from J, the gap between germline ends came to 12 bases. The germline gives CDR1 MNHEY, CDR2 SVGAGI. The CDR3 consists of 15 residues. CDR3 DNA: TGTGCCAGCAGTTACTCTTACAGGAATGTCTATGGCTACACCTTC. Its protein is CASSYSYRNVYGYTF.

This chain uses TRBV2 with TRBJ1-2; D call uncertain. This CDR3 contains 15 residues. Germline CDR1 reads SNHLY; CDR2 reads FYNNEI. Trimming took 0 bases from V and 0 from J, leaving 8 bases between them. The CDR3 DNA reads as TGTGCCAGCAGTGAAGCGCGGACGGCTAACTATGGCTACACCTTC. This gives the protein CASSEARTANYGYTF.

The chain has TRBV7-2 and TRBJ2-7; D remains unclear. CDR3 length: 15 residues. V shed 1 base and J shed 5 bases, with 15 bases lying between them. Germline V CDR1 and CDR2: SGHTA, FQGNSA. The CDR3, as DNA: TGTGCCAGCAGCTTAGTGGCGACATCTGTGGACGAGCAGTACTTC. The encoded protein is CASSLVATSVDEQYF.

J is TRBJ2-1 and V is TRBV28; D possibly uses TRBD1 or TRBD2 (5 bases each). The germline CDR1 and CDR2 sequences are MDHEN and SYDVKM. This CDR3 spans 14 amino acids. Trimming cost V 8 bases and J 5 bases, with 16 bases left between them. CDR3 region: CASCEGTAHNEQFF. DNA for the CDR3: TGTGCCAGCTGCGAGGGGACGGCCCACAATGAGCAGTTCTTC.

V is TRBV28 and J is TRBJ2-7; 7 nucleotides line up with TRBD2. Per the germline V gene, CDR1 is MDHEN and CDR2 is SYDVKM. The CDR3 runs to 12 residues. The J segment lost 12 bases and the V segment lost 3 bases, leaving 8 bases of the junction unmatched. The CDR3 here is CASSFSGGRTYF. As DNA, the CDR3 is TGTGCCAGCAGTTTCTCGGGCGGGAGAACGTACTTC.

The gene calls are TRBV2 and TRBJ2-7; D is undetermined. Trimming took off 2 bases at V and 4 bases at J, with 6 bases between the two ends. This CDR3 has 12 residues. From germline, CDR1 is SNHLY and CDR2 FYNNEI. CDR3 bases: TGTGCCAGCAGTGAATTTCGGTACGAGCAGTACTTC. This gives the protein CASSEFRYEQYF. Based on the CDR3 plus reference TRBV2 and TRBJ2-7, the full variable domain is EPEVTQTPSHQVTQMGQEVILRCVPISNHLYFYWYRQILGQKVEFLVSFYNNEISEKSEIFDDQFSVERPDGSNFTLKIRSTKLEDSAMYFCASSEFRYEQYFGPGTRLTVT.

Turning to this clone: Distinct nucleotide sequences in the sample also encode this CDR3. V is TRBV11-2 and J is TRBJ2-1; TRBD1 might be the D (6 bases). This CDR3 contains 12 residues. Germline values: CDR1 SGHAT, CDR2 FQNNGV. Trimming removed 4 bases at V and 8 bases at J, with 9 bases between. CDR3 nucleotide sequence: TGTGCCAGCAGCTCACAGGGCTATGAGCAGTTCTTC. This encodes CASSSQGYEQFF. The full variable domain, its missing parts supplied by reference TRBV11-2 and TRBJ2-1, is EAGVAQSPRYKIIEKRQSVAFWCNPISGHATLYWYQQILGQGPKLLIQFQNNGVVDDSQLPKDRFSAERLKGVDSTLKIQPAKLEDSAVYLCASSSQGYEQFFGPGTRLTVL.

This clone was seen once. This chain links TRBV9 with TRBJ1-5; 8 bases line up with TRBD1. J gave up 6 bases and V 0 bases, and 8 bases lay outside the gene matches. In germline, CDR1 is SGDLS, CDR2 YYNGEE. The CDR3 totals 16 residues. DNA of the CDR3: TGTGCCAGCAGCGTAGGACAGGGGTATGAGAGTCAGCCCCAGCATTTT. It encodes CASSVGQGYESQPQHF.

V usage is TRBV5-5 and J usage is TRBJ2-3, with a weak D call TRBD2 (6 bases). V dropped 0 bases and J dropped 0 bases, with 14 bases sitting between them. Per the germline V gene, CDR1 is SGHKS and CDR2 is YYEKEE (reference sequence). The CDR3 contains 17 residues. The chain's CDR3 is CASSLVATRLSTDTQYF. The CDR3 DNA reads TGTGCCAGCAGCTTGGTGGCGACTAGGCTTAGCACAGATACGCAGTATTTT.

The chain couples TRBV28 to TRBJ2-7, with a tentative D call TRBD2 (6 bases). This CDR3 is built from 13 residues. Trimming cost V 6 bases and J 5 bases, with 14 bases left between them. CDR1 and CDR2 from the germline V gene are MDHEN and SYDVKM. In nucleotides, the CDR3 is TGTGCCAGCAGGCCCGGGGGTCTCCACGAGCAGTACTTC. This gives the protein CASRPGGLHEQYF.